Listed here are 10 T cell receptor beta chains from one sample, sequenced in a study of blood T cells in healthy people across ages (dated by TCRdb to between 2014 and 2017). The library was prepared using 5' RACE. Sequencing used an Illumina HiSeq 2500. A second 7 to 11 cycle PCR used a sample-barcoded 5' primer and a J-beta primer mix. The public reads were run again by TCRdb, first through fastp at Q25 and then through MiXCR, and only productive beta chains were kept. Each CDR3 protein appears once, grouped with its most common genes and DNA. The sample profile shows around 850,000 distinct CDR3 sequences; about 37% of them were found once. 10% to 15% of the sample rests with the top ten. The specimen was blood. These receptors were collected from a man aged 18 to 29 in good health.

The chain has TRBV14 and TRBJ1-2, with D possibly being TRBD1 (6 bases). CDR3 length equals 14 residues. Germline V CDR1 and CDR2: SGHDN, FVKESK. The V end lost 6 bases, the J end lost 8 bases, and 19 bases lay between the germline ends. CDR3 DNA sequence: TGTGCCAGCAGTCTTACCCTACAGGGCACCGGCTACACCTTC. Translating gives CASSLTLQGTGYTF.

This clonotype was seen more than once but under ten times. The chain joins TRBV29-1 to TRBJ2-5; TRBD2 is a possible D gene (6 bases). Germline CDR1 reads SQVTM; CDR2 reads ANQGSEA. Trimming pared 7 bases from V and 5 bases from J, leaving 11 bases between. This CDR3 is built from 11 residues. CDR3 sequence: CSDLRGETQYF. In nucleotides, the CDR3 is TGCAGCGACCTCCGGGGGGAGACCCAGTACTTC.

The rearrangement joins TRBV7-2 to TRBJ2-7; 11 positions agree with TRBD2. Trimming at V came to 1 base and at J to 4 bases, leaving 6 bases not matched to a gene. The CDR3 is 16 amino acids. CDR1 and CDR2 (germline): SGHTA, FQGNSA. CDR3 sequence: CASSLVGGTSGYEQYF. The CDR3 DNA follows: TGTGCCAGCAGCTTAGTCGGGGGGACTAGCGGATACGAGCAGTACTTC. Full variable domain (outside the CDR3, taken from reference TRBV7-2 and TRBJ2-7): GAGVSQSPSNKVTEKGKDVELRCDPISGHTALYWYRQSLGQGLEFLIYFQGNSAPDKSGLPSDRFSAERTGGSVSTLTIQRTQQEDSAVYLCASSLVGGTSGYEQYFGPGTRLTVT.

This clonotype has a handful of counts. This rearrangement joins TRBV7-9 to TRBJ2-5; a weak D match, TRBD2 (5 bases). V was shortened by 5 bases and J by 6 bases, with 13 bases between the two germline ends. This CDR3 spans 13 amino acids. Germline CDR1 reads SEHNR; CDR2 reads FQNEAQ (reference sequence). This CDR3 is CASSVEEAKTQYF. CDR3 DNA sequence: TGTGCCAGCAGCGTAGAGGAGGCGAAGACCCAGTACTTC.

This clonotype turned up a few times. The CDR3, as DNA: TGTGCCAGCAGCGTAGCCGGGGCACACAATGAGCAGTTCTTC. Amino acid sequence: CASSVAGAHNEQFF. The chain uses TRBV9 and TRBJ2-1; the D gene could be TRBD1 or TRBD2 (5 bases each). CDR3 length: 14 amino acids. The V and J ends lost 0 bases and 5 bases respectively, with 9 bases between them. The V gene's germline CDR1 is SGDLS and CDR2 YYNGEE. Looking up the rest from reference TRBV9 and TRBJ2-1 gives the full variable domain: DSGVTQTPKHLITATGQRVTLRCSPRSGDLSVYWYQQSLDQGLQFLIQYYNGEERAKGNILERFSAQQFPDLHSELNLSSLELGDSALYFCASSVAGAHNEQFFGPGTRLTVL.

V usage is TRBV12-3 or TRBV12-4 and J usage is TRBJ2-4, with D maybe TRBD2 (5 bases). V dropped 6 bases and J dropped 0 bases, with 12 bases sitting between them. This CDR3 has 15 residues. CDR3 protein: CASRPRAVAKNIQYF. The CDR3, as DNA: TGTGCCAGCAGGCCTAGAGCGGTAGCCAAAAACATTCAGTACTTC.

V usage is TRBV29-1 and J usage is TRBJ2-1; tentatively, D is TRBD1 or TRBD2 (7 bases each). The CDR3 length is 14 residues. The V end was cut by 8 bases, the J end by 3 bases, with 17 bases between. Germline CDR1 is SQVTM and CDR2 is ANQGSEA. The CDR3: CSPRGGGSYNEQFF. The CDR3 region has the DNA TGCAGCCCGAGAGGGGGCGGGAGCTACAATGAGCAGTTCTTC.

V is TRBV6-1 and J is TRBJ1-1; no clear D gene. Per germline, CDR1 MNHNS and CDR2 SASEGT. V lost 6 bases to trimming and J lost 5 bases, with 16 bases between them. This CDR3 has 14 amino acids. CDR3 sequence (DNA): TGTGCCAGCAGACGCGACTTGGGAGGGACTGAAGCTTTCTTT. It codes for CASRRDLGGTEAFF.

This clonotype was found many times. This rearrangement joins TRBV5-1 to TRBJ2-3; D gene unclear. The germline V gene has CDR1 SGHRS and CDR2 YFSETQ. The CDR3 is 15 residues long. The V end lost 4 bases, the J end lost 0 bases, and 12 bases lay between the germline ends. The CDR3 DNA follows: TGCGCCAGCAGCCAGGAGCTTTTGAGCACAGATACGCAGTATTTT. Its translation: CASSQELLSTDTQYF.

There are a few counts of this clonotype. The genes are TRBV4-3 and TRBJ1-2; D is undetermined. Trimming stripped 1 base from V and 4 bases from J, with 13 bases between. The CDR3 runs to 15 residues. CDR1 and CDR2 (germline): LGHNA, YSLEER. As DNA, the CDR3 is TGCGCCAGCAGCCAAGGCGTTGTCTCTACCTATGGCTACACCTTC. Its translation is CASSQGVVSTYGYTF.